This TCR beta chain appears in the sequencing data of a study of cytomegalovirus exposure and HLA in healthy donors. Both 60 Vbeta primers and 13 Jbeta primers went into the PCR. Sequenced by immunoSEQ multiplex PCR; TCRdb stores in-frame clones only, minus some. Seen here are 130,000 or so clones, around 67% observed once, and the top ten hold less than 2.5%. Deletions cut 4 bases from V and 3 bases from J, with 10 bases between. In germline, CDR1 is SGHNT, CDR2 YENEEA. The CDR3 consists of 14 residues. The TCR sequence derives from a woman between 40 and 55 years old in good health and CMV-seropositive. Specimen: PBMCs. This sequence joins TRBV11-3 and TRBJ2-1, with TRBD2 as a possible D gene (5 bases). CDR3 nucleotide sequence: TGTGCCAGCAGCTCATTCCGGGACTACAATGAGCAGTTCTTC. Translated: CASSSFRDYNEQFF.